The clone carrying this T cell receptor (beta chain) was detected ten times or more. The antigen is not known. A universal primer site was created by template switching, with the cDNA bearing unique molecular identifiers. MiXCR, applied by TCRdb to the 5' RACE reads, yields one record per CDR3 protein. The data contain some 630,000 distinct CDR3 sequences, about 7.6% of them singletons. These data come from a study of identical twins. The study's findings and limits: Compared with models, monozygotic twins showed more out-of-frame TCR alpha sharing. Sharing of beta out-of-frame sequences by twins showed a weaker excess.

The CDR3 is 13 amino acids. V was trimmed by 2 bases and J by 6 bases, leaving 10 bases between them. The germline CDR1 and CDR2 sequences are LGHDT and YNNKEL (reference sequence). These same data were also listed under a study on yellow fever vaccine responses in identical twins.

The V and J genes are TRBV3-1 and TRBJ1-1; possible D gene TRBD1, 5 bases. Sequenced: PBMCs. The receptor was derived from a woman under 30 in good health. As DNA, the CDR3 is TGTGCCAGCAGCCAAATAGGGGAGGCTGAAGCTTTCTTT. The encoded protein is CASSQIGEAEAFF.